The 11 T cell receptor beta chains below all came from one sample that was sequenced in a study of T cells in Graves' hyperthyroidism and ophthalmopathy. Researchers amplified the TCR beta CDR3 regions from RNA transcripts. An initial round of RT-PCR targeting the TCR CDR3 relied on the HTBI primer set. In TCRdb, the multiplex PCR reads were re-called with MiXCR into one record per CDR3 protein. The sample consists of nearly 600,000 distinct CDR3 sequences, approximately 15% of them appearing once. Specimen: blood. These receptor sequences come from a woman in her twenties or thirties with Graves' hyperthyroidism that later progressed to Graves' ophthalmopathy.

The sample holds many counts of this clonotype. The J gene is TRBJ2-7, the V gene TRBV5-6; D not resolved. Trimming removed 3 bases at V and 3 bases at J, with 10 bases between. CDR1 is SGHDT, CDR2 YYEEEE, per germline. The CDR3 loop spans 13 amino acids. CDR3 in DNA: TGTGCCAGCAGCTCCACGCAATTCTACGAGCAGTACTTC. It translates to CASSSTQFYEQYF. The variable domain in full, with the rest retrieved from reference TRBV5-6 and TRBJ2-7, is DAGVTQSPTHLIKTRGQQVTLRCSPKSGHDTVSWYQQALGQGPQFIFQYYEEEERQRGNFPDRFSGHQFPNYSSELNVNALLLGDSALYLCASSSTQFYEQYFGPGTRLTVT.

This clonotype was detected ten times or more. V is TRBV19 and J is TRBJ1-6; 7 positions agree with TRBD1. V was pared by 5 bases and J by 8 bases, with 6 bases of the junction left unmatched. Germline CDR1 and CDR2: LNHDA and SQIVND (reference sequence). CDR3 length: 14 amino acids. CDR3: CASSPTGWDSPLHF. The CDR3, as DNA: TGTGCCAGTAGTCCGACAGGGTGGGATTCACCCCTCCACTTT.

This clonotype was counted ten times or more. The chain links TRBV18 to TRBJ2-3; D gene ambiguous. The length of the CDR3 is 12 residues. V lost 3 bases to trimming and J lost 6 bases, with 7 bases between them. Germline V gene lookup returns CDR1 KGHSH and CDR2 LQKENI. CDR3 coding DNA: TGTGCCAGCTCACCGGCTAAGGATACGCAGTATTTT. Encoded protein: CASSPAKDTQYF.

This clonotype has ten or more counts. This rearrangement joins TRBV5-6 to TRBJ1-1; D uncertain. Germline V gene data show CDR1 as SGHDT and CDR2 as YYEEEE. The CDR3 is 15 residues long. V was clipped by 0 bases and J by 1 base, with 10 bases between them. The CDR3 coding sequence is TGTGCCAGCAGCTTGGCCTATAGGAGGAACACTGAAGCTTTCTTT. Translation: CASSLAYRRNTEAFF.

This clonotype has at least ten counts. The gene calls are TRBV5-8 and TRBJ2-1; D possibly corresponds to TRBD2 (5 bases). The CDR3 extends over 14 amino acids. V lost 1 base, J lost 7 bases, and 12 bases lay in between. In germline, CDR1 is SGHTS, CDR2 YDEGEE. In DNA form, the CDR3 reads TGTGCCAGCAGCTTGCGGGATGTTTTGAATGAGCAGTTCTTC. Amino acid sequence: CASSLRDVLNEQFF.

The CDR3 DNA reads as TGTGCCTGGAGCTCAGTCTCGACTGGGGAAAAACTGTTTTTT. Translation: CAWSSVSTGEKLFF. This chain uses TRBV30 with TRBJ1-4; D is undetermined. The ends were cut back, 3 bases at V and 8 bases at J, with 16 bases in the middle. Germline V gives CDR1 GTSNPN, CDR2 SVGIG (reference sequence). The CDR3 spans 14 residues.

This rearrangement joins TRBV19 to TRBJ1-5; 9 bases fit TRBD1. Germline assignment: CDR1 LNHDA and CDR2 SQIVND (reference sequence). The CDR3 contains 14 residues. V lost 9 bases and J lost 3; bases outside the gene matches: 6. Here the CDR3 DNA reads TGTGCCAGCACGGGGACAGGGTTCAATCAGCCCCAGCATTTT. This translates into CASTGTGFNQPQHF.

The chain joins TRBV7-3 to TRBJ2-2; TRBD1 aligns across 9 bases. Germline V gene sequence: CDR1 SGHTA, CDR2 FQGTGA. The CDR3 sequence is 17 residues long. V lost 0 bases, J lost 5 bases, and 7 bases stayed unmatched. This CDR3 is CASSLTPGTGKTGELFF. For the CDR3, the DNA is TGTGCCAGCAGCTTAACGCCCGGGACAGGGAAAACCGGGGAGCTGTTTTTT.

This clonotype was counted at least ten times. The chain has TRBV7-8 and TRBJ2-1; 8 bases match TRBD2. Germline CDR1 is SGHVS and CDR2 is FQNEAQ. V was clipped by 0 bases and J by 13 bases; unmatched bases: 5. The CDR3 length is 13 residues. CDR3 coding DNA: TGTGCCAGCAGCTTAGCCTCAGCGGGAGCCCAGTTCTTC. It encodes CASSLASAGAQFF.

This clonotype was seen ten or more times. The V gene is TRBV2, the J gene TRBJ2-1; possible D gene TRBD1, 6 bases. Germline-derived CDR1 and CDR2 are SNHLY and FYNNEI. Trimming cost V 8 bases and J 3 bases, with 11 bases left between them. The CDR3 consists of 13 residues. The CDR3 loop is CASHHRVYNEQFF. The CDR3, as DNA: TGTGCCAGCCACCACAGGGTCTACAATGAGCAGTTCTTC.

This chain uses TRBV25-1 with TRBJ1-1; D remains unclear. The CDR3 sequence is 12 residues long. The V end was cut by 4 bases, the J end by 10 bases, with 13 bases between. The V gene's germline CDR1 is MGHDK and CDR2 SYGVNS. CDR3 protein: CASSGPSQRAFF. Written as DNA, the CDR3 is TGTGCCAGCAGTGGGCCTAGCCAGCGAGCTTTCTTT.